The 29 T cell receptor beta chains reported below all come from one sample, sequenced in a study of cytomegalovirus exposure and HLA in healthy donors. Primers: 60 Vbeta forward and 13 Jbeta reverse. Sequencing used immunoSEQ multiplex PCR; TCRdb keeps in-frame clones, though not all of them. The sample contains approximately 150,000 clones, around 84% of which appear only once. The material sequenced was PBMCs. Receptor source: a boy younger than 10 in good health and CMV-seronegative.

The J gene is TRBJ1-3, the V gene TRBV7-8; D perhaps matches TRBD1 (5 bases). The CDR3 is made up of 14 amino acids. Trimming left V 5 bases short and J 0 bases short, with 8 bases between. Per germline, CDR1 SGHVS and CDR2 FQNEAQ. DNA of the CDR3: TGTGCCAGCAGCCCGACAGACTCTGGAAACACCATATATTTT. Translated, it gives CASSPTDSGNTIYF. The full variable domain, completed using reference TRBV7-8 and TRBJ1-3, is GAGVSQSPRYKVAKRGQDVALRCDPISGHVSLFWYQQALGQGPEFLTYFQNEAQLDKSGLPSDRFFAERPEGSVSTLKIQRTQQEDSAVYLCASSPTDSGNTIYFGEGSWLTVV.

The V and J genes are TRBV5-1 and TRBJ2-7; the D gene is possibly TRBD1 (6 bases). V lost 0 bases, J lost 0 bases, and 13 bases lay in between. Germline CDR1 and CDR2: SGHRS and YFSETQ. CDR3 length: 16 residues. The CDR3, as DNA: TGCGCCAGCAGCTTGGAAACAGGGCCATCCTCCTACGAGCAGTACTTC. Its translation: CASSLETGPSSYEQYF.

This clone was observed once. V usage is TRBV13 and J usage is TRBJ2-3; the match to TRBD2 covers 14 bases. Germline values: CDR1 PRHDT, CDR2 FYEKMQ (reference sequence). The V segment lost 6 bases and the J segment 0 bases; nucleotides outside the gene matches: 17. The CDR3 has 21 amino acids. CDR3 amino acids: CASSSTSGRAYVPGSTDTQYF. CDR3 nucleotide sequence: TGTGCCAGCAGTTCGACTAGCGGGAGGGCTTATGTTCCGGGGAGCACAGATACGCAGTATTTT.

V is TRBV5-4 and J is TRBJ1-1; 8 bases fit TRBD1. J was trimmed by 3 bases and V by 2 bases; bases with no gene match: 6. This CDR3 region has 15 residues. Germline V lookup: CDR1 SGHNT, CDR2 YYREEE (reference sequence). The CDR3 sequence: CASSFPQGGDTEAFF. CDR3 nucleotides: TGTGCCAGCAGCTTCCCACAGGGGGGGGACACTGAAGCTTTCTTT.

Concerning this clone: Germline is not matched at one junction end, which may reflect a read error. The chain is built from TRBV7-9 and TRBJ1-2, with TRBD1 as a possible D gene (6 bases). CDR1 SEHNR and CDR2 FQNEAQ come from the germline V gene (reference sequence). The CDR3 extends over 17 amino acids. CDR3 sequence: CSSSLLVGRGGDYGYTF. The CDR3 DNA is TGTTCCAGCAGCTTATTGGTGGGGAGAGGGGGAGACTATGGCTACACCTTC.

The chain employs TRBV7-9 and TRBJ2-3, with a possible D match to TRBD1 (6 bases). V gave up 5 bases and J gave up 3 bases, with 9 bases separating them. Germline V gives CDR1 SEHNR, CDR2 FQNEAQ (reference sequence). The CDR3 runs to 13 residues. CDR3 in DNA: TGTGCCAGCAGCAGGGGGTTGACAGATACGCAGTATTTT. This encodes CASSRGLTDTQYF.

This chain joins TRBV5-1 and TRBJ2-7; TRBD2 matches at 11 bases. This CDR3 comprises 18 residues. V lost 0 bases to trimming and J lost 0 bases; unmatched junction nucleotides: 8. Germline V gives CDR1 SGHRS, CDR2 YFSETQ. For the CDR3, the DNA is TGCGCCAGCAGCTTGGACTGGACTAGCGGGTGGATCTCCTACGAGCAGTACTTC. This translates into CASSLDWTSGWISYEQYF. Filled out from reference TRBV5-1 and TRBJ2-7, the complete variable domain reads KAGVTQTPRYLIKTRGQQVTLSCSPISGHRSVSWYQQTPGQGLQFLFEYFSETQRNKGNFPGRFSGRQFSNSRSEMNVSTLELGDSALYLCASSLDWTSGWISYEQYFGPGTRLTVT.

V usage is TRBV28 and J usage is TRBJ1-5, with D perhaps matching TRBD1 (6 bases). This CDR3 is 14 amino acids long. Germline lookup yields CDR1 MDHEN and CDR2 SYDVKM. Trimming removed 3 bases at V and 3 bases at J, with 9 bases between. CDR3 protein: CASSLDSFNQPQHF. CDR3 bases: TGTGCCAGCAGTTTGGACAGCTTCAATCAGCCCCAGCATTTT.

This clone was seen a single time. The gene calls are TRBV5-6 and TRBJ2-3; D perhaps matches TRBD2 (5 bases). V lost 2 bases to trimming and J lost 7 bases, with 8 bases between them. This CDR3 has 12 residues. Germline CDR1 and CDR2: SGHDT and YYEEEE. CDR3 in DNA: TGTGCCAGCAGCTTCGCGGGTCATACGCAGTATTTT. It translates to CASSFAGHTQYF.

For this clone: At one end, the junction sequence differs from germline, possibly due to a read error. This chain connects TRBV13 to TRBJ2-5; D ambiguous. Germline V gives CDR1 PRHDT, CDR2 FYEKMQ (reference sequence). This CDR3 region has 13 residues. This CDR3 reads CASGFRSQETQYF. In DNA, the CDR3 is TGTGCCAGCGGCTTTCGGAGCCAAGAGACCCAGTACTTC.

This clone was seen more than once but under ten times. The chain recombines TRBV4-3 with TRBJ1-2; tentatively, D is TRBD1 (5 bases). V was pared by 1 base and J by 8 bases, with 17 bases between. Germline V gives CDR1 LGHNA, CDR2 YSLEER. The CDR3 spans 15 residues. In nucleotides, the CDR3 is TGCGCCAGCAGCCAAGGCTCTTCGGGGCGGGACGGCTACACCTTC. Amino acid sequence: CASSQGSSGRDGYTF.

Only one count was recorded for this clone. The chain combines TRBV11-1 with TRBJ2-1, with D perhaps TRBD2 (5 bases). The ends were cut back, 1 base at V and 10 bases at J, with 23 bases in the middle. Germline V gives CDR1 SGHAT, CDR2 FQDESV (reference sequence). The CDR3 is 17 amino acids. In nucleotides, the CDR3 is TGTGCCAGCAGCTTAGTTTGGGCTAGCATTGGGCCAATCGAGCAGTTCTTC. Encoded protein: CASSLVWASIGPIEQFF.

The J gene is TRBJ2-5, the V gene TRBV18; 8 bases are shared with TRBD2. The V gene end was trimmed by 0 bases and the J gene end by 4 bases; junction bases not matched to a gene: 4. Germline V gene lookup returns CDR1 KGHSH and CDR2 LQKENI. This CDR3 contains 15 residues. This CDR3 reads CASSPPGLVAETQYF. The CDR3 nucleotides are TGTGCCAGCTCACCACCGGGACTAGTTGCAGAGACCCAGTACTTC.

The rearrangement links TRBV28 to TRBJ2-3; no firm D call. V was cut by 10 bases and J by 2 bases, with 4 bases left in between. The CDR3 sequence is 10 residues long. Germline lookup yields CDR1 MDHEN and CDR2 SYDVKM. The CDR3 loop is CATTTDTQYF. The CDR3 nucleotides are TGTGCCACTACCACAGATACGCAGTATTTT.

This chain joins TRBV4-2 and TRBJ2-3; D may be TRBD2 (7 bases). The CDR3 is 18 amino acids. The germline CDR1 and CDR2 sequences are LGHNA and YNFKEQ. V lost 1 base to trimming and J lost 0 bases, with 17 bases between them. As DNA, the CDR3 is TGTGCCAGCAGCCAAGCGGGGGGCGCAATATCTAGCACAGATACGCAGTATTTT. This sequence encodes CASSQAGGAISSTDTQYF.

CDR3 nucleotides: TGTGCCAGCAGTAGGGGACAGGGAAAACTGTTTTTT. Its protein product is CASSRGQGKLFF. V and J are TRBV6-1 and TRBJ1-4; 9 nucleotides align to TRBD1. The CDR3 loop spans 12 amino acids. Germline values: CDR1 MNHNS, CDR2 SASEGT. The V gene end was trimmed by 5 bases and the J gene end by 10 bases; junction bases not matched to a gene: 2.

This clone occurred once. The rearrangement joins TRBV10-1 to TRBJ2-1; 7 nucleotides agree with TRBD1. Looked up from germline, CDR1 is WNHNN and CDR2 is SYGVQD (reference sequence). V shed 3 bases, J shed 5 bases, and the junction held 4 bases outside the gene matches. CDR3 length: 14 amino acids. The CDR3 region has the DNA TGCGCCAGCAGTGAATCACAGGGGAACAATGAGCAGTTCTTC. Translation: CASSESQGNNEQFF.

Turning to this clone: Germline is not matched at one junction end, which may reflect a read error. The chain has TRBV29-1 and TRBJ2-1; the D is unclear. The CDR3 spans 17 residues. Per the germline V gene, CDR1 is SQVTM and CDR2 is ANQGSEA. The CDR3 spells CSAETSAGVGSYNEQFF. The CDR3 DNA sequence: TGCAGCGCTGAAACCAGCGCTGGCGTTGGCTCCTACAATGAGCAGTTCTTC.

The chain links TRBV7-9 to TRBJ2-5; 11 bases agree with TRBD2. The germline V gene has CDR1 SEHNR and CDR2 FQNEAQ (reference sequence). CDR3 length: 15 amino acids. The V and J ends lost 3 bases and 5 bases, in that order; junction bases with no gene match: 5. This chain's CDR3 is CASSFPLAGGETQYF. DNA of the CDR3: TGTGCCAGCAGCTTTCCCCTAGCGGGAGGCGAGACCCAGTACTTC.

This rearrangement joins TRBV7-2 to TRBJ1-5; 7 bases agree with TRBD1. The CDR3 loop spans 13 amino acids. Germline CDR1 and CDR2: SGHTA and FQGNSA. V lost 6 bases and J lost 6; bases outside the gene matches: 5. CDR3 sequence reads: CASSDPGGQPQHF. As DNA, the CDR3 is TGTGCCAGCAGTGATCCAGGGGGTCAGCCCCAGCATTTT.

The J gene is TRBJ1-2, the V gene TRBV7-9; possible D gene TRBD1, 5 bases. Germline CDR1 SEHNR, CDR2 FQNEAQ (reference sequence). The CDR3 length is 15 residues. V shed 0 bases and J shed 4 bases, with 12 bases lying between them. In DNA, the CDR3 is TGTGCCAGCAGCTTAGCCAGGGACTCGATCTATGGCTACACCTTC. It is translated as CASSLARDSIYGYTF.

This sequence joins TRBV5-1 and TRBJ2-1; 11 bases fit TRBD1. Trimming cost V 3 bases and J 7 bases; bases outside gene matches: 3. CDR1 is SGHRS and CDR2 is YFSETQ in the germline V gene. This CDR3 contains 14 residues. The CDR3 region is CASSSGTGGNEQFF. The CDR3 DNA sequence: TGCGCCAGCAGCTCCGGGACAGGGGGGAATGAGCAGTTCTTC.

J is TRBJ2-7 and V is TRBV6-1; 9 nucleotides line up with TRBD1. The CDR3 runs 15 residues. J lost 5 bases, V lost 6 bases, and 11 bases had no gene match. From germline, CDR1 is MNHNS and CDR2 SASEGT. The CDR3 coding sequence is TGTGCCAGCAGCCGAATTCGGGACAGGGCTGACGAGCAGTACTTC. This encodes CASSRIRDRADEQYF.

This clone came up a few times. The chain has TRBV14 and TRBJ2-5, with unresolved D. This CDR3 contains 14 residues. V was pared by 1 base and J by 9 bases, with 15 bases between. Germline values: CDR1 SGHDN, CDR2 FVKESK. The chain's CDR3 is CASSQVPGSAPQYF. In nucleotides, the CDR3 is TGTGCCAGCAGCCAAGTCCCAGGATCGGCGCCCCAGTACTTC.

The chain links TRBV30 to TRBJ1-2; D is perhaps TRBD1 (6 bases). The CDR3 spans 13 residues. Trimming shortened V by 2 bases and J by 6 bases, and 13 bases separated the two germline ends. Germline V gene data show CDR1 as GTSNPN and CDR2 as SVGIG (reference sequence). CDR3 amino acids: CAWSPGHLNGYTF. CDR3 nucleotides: TGTGCCTGGAGTCCGGGACATCTAAATGGCTACACCTTC.

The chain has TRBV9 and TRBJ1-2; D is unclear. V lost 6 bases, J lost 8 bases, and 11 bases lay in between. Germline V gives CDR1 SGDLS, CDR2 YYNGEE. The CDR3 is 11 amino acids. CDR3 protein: CASKRVGGYTF. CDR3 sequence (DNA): TGTGCCAGCAAGAGGGTCGGAGGCTACACCTTC.

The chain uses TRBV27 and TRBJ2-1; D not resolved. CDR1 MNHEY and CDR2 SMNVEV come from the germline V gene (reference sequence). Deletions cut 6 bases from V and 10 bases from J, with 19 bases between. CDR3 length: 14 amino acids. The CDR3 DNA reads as TGTGCCAGCAGCTTTGCTGTCACCCCGAGGGAGCAGTTCTTC. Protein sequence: CASSFAVTPREQFF.

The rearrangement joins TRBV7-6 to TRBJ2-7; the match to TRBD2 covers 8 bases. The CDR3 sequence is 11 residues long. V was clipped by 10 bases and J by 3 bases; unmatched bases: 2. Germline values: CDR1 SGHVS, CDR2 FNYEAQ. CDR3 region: CATREGYEQYF. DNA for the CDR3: TGTGCCACCCGGGAGGGCTACGAGCAGTACTTC.

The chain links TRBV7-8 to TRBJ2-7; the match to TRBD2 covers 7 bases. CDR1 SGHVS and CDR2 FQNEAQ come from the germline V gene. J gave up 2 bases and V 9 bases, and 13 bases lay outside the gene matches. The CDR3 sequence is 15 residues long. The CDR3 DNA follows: TGTGCCAGTTTTGAGTCGGCGGGAGTGCCCTACGAGCAGTACTTC. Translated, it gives CASFESAGVPYEQYF. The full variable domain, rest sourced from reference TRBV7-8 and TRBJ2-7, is GAGVSQSPRYKVAKRGQDVALRCDPISGHVSLFWYQQALGQGPEFLTYFQNEAQLDKSGLPSDRFFAERPEGSVSTLKIQRTQQEDSAVYLCASFESAGVPYEQYFGPGTRLTVT.